This passage covers 21 T cell receptor beta chains from one sample sequenced in a study of T-cell reconstitution after alpha-beta-depleted transplantation in children. Unique molecular identifiers were incorporated into the prepared TCRbeta library. TCRdb re-derived calls from the PCR reads in MiXCR, one entry per CDR3 protein. Altogether about a million distinct CDR3 sequences are present, roughly 29% being singletons, with the ten largest covering approximately 30%. The sequenced sample was PBMCs, mostly from graft donor cells, obtained 360 days after TCRalphabeta/CD19-depleted stem cell transplant. The receptors originated from a boy under three years old who had a stem cell transplant for SCID, so the T cells may come from the graft donor.

This clonotype was detected a few times. The gene calls are TRBV5-6 and TRBJ2-1; D may be TRBD1 (6 bases). The CDR3 loop spans 17 amino acids. Germline V lookup: CDR1 SGHDT, CDR2 YYEEEE. V dropped 2 bases and J dropped 2 bases, with 17 bases sitting between them. The CDR3 reads CASSFPGVQRAYNEQFF. In DNA form, the CDR3 reads TGTGCCAGCAGCTTCCCAGGGGTTCAAAGGGCCTACAATGAGCAGTTCTTC.

The chain couples TRBV25-1 to TRBJ1-4; D is unresolved. V lost 5 bases and J lost 1, with 14 bases in between. Germline CDR1 reads MGHDK; CDR2 reads SYGVNS. The CDR3 sequence is 16 residues long. CDR3 sequence: CASSQKEGLTNEKLFF. As DNA, the CDR3 is TGTGCCAGCAGTCAGAAGGAAGGCCTAACTAATGAAAAACTGTTTTTT.

The CDR3 here is CSVGFPNEQFF. For the CDR3, the DNA is TGCAGCGTTGGGTTCCCTAATGAGCAGTTCTTC. The chain carries TRBV29-1 and TRBJ2-1; D remains ambiguous. CDR3 length: 11 residues. Trimming shortened V by 4 bases and J by 7 bases, and 8 bases separated the two germline ends. CDR1 and CDR2 (germline): SQVTM, ANQGSEA.

CDR3 protein: CASSLAASSSSYEQYF. CDR3 in DNA: TGTGCCAGCAGCTTAGCAGCATCTTCAAGCTCCTACGAGCAGTACTTC. The chain uses TRBV7-9 and TRBJ2-7; D is uncertain. The ends were cut back, 0 bases at V and 0 bases at J, with 12 bases in the middle. From germline, CDR1 is SEHNR and CDR2 FQNEAQ (reference sequence). This CDR3 has 16 residues.

Only a few counts were recorded for this clonotype. The chain employs TRBV27 and TRBJ1-5, with a tentative D call TRBD1 (6 bases). The V gene's germline CDR1 is MNHEY and CDR2 SMNVEV (reference sequence). Trimming removed 6 bases from V and 2 bases from J, with 14 bases in between. This CDR3 has 15 residues. CDR3 sequence reads: CASRPGQRGNQPQHF. The CDR3 region has the DNA TGTGCCAGCAGACCAGGACAGCGCGGCAATCAGCCCCAGCATTTT.

This clonotype came up a few times. This chain connects TRBV29-1 to TRBJ1-4, with D tentatively TRBD1 (5 bases). Trimming removed 0 bases at V and 4 bases at J, with 12 bases between. Germline CDR1 SQVTM, CDR2 ANQGSEA. The CDR3 has 15 residues. As DNA, the CDR3 is TGCAGCGTTGAAGATAGGTGGGGCGATAATGAAAAACTGTTTTTT. As protein: CSVEDRWGDNEKLFF.

This clonotype was recorded a few times. This rearrangement joins TRBV5-1 to TRBJ1-1, with D unclear. Germline-derived CDR1 and CDR2 are SGHRS and YFSETQ. CDR3 length equals 16 residues. Trimming removed 0 bases at V and 0 bases at J, with 12 bases between. CDR3 nucleotides: TGCGCCAGCAGCTTGGTTCGTCAGTCTATGAACACTGAAGCTTTCTTT. It yields the protein CASSLVRQSMNTEAFF.

The V gene is TRBV7-9, the J gene TRBJ2-6; possibly TRBD2 for D (5 bases). Germline V lookup: CDR1 SEHNR, CDR2 FQNEAQ (reference sequence). CDR3 size: 18 residues. The ends were cut back, 5 bases at V and 0 bases at J, with 17 bases in the middle. The CDR3: CASSALVYGNSGANVLTF. DNA for the CDR3: TGTGCCAGCAGCGCCTTAGTATACGGGAACTCTGGGGCCAACGTCCTGACTTTC.

The chain uses TRBV28 and TRBJ2-7; 8 bases align to TRBD1. V lost 4 bases to trimming and J lost 5 bases; unmatched junction nucleotides: 10. This CDR3 is 15 amino acids long. Germline loops: CDR1 MDHEN, CDR2 SYDVKM. The CDR3 DNA follows: TGTGCCAGCAGTTCCCCTGGCAGGGGGCCGGACGAGCAGTACTTC. Its translation: CASSSPGRGPDEQYF. Full variable domain (remainder filled in from reference TRBV28 and TRBJ2-7): DVKVTQSSRYLVKRTGEKVFLECVQDMDHENMFWYRQDPGLGLRLIYFSYDVKMKEKGDIPEGYSVSREKKERFSLILESASTNQTSMYLCASSSPGRGPDEQYFGPGTRLTVT.

V usage is TRBV5-1 and J usage is TRBJ1-1; maybe TRBD1 (5 bases). Deletions cut 4 bases from V and 2 bases from J, with 15 bases between. This CDR3 contains 15 residues. Germline V lookup: CDR1 SGHRS, CDR2 YFSETQ. The CDR3 sequence: CASSPIGHSNTEAFF. CDR3 nucleotide sequence: TGCGCCAGCAGCCCCATAGGACACTCTAACACTGAAGCTTTCTTT.

This chain uses TRBV27 with TRBJ2-1; 8 bases line up with TRBD1. The CDR3 consists of 13 residues. Germline V CDR1 and CDR2: MNHEY, SMNVEV (reference sequence). Germline trimming cut 2 bases from V and 10 bases from J; bases unmatched to any gene: 4. CDR3 in amino acids: CASSLPTGAEQFF. The CDR3 DNA reads as TGTGCCAGCAGTTTACCGACAGGGGCCGAGCAGTTCTTC.

The chain employs TRBV12-3 or TRBV12-4 and TRBJ2-4, with 7 bases lining up with TRBD1. The CDR3 covers 15 residues. V lost 3 bases and J lost 0; bases outside the gene matches: 2. CDR3 coding DNA: TGTGCCAGCAGTTTTGAGGGGGCAGCCAAAAACATTCAGTACTTC. This sequence encodes CASSFEGAAKNIQYF.

The chain joins TRBV12-3 or TRBV12-4 to TRBJ2-3; D remains unclear. V gave up 3 bases and J gave up 4 bases, with 8 bases separating them. This CDR3 spans 13 amino acids. The CDR3 DNA reads TGTGCCAGCAGTTTTCGACGCCCAGATACGCAGTATTTT. As protein: CASSFRRPDTQYF.

The chain combines TRBV6-2 or TRBV6-3 with TRBJ2-5, with D possibly being TRBD2 (6 bases). With 6 bases removed from V and 2 bases from J, the gap between germline ends came to 16 bases. Germline-derived CDR1 and CDR2 are MNHEY and SVGEGT. The CDR3 runs 15 residues. The CDR3 is CASRLQRGGQETQYF. The CDR3 coding sequence is TGTGCCAGCAGACTGCAACGGGGAGGTCAAGAGACCCAGTACTTC.

To note about this clonotype: One end of the junction varies from germline; a read error may be responsible. V usage is TRBV11-2 and J usage is TRBJ2-7; a possible D gene is TRBD2 (5 bases). Germline V gene data show CDR1 as SGHAT and CDR2 as FQNNGV. The CDR3 sequence is 14 residues long. The CDR3 loop reads CARPGNPRSTARRF. DNA for the CDR3: TGTGCCAGACCGGGAAACCCCCGAAGTACTGCTCGTAGGTTC.

The CDR3 loop reads CSARDLGRSSYEQYF. The DNA for the CDR3 is TGCAGTGCTAGAGATCTGGGGAGGAGCTCCTACGAGCAGTACTTC. This sequence joins TRBV20-1 and TRBJ2-7, with D tentatively TRBD2 (6 bases). V was trimmed by 0 bases and J by 0 bases, leaving 12 bases between them. CDR1 and CDR2 from the germline V gene are DFQATT and SNEGSKA (reference sequence). The CDR3 is made up of 15 amino acids.

This clonotype was seen many times. The chain recombines TRBV28 with TRBJ2-5; D gene uncertain. The germline V gene encodes CDR1 MDHEN and CDR2 SYDVKM. The CDR3 has 14 residues. The V end was cut by 7 bases, the J end by 1 base, with 13 bases between. The CDR3 sequence: CASTSGWGQETQYF. For the CDR3, the DNA is TGTGCCAGCACCAGTGGGTGGGGCCAAGAGACCCAGTACTTC.

This clonotype has a handful of counts. The chain is built from TRBV7-9 and TRBJ1-1; D is ambiguous. This CDR3 comprises 13 residues. Germline V CDR1 and CDR2: SEHNR, FQNEAQ (reference sequence). Trimming removed 5 bases from V and 7 bases from J, with 14 bases in between. The CDR3 DNA reads TGTGCCAGCAGCCCCCAACTAACGGGTGAAGCTTTCTTT. Translating gives CASSPQLTGEAFF.

The chain has TRBV7-9 and TRBJ2-2, with 7 bases lining up with TRBD1. The CDR3 spans 16 residues. CDR1 is SEHNR and CDR2 is FQNEAQ in the germline V gene (reference sequence). Losses at the gene ends were 2 bases for V and 6 bases for J; bases not matched to a gene: 9. The CDR3: CASSLTAGGPPGELFF. DNA for the CDR3: TGTGCCAGCAGCTTAACGGCAGGGGGTCCCCCCGGGGAGCTGTTTTTT. The entire variable domain, with the rest obtained from reference TRBV7-9 and TRBJ2-2, is as follows: DTGVSQNPRHKITKRGQNVTFRCDPISEHNRLYWYRQTLGQGPEFLTYFQNEAQLEKSRLLSDRFSAERPKGSFSTLEIQRTEQGDSAMYLCASSLTAGGPPGELFFGEGSRLTVL.

The CDR3 here is CASSSGSQSYEQYF. The CDR3 DNA reads TGCGCCAGCAGCTCAGGCAGTCAATCCTACGAGCAGTACTTC. The rearrangement uses TRBV5-1 and TRBJ2-7; D gene ambiguous. From germline, CDR1 is SGHRS and CDR2 YFSETQ. This CDR3 region has 14 residues. Trimming left V 3 bases short and J 1 base short, with 11 bases between.

This clonotype was picked up a small number of times. The gene calls are TRBV5-1 and TRBJ2-5, with TRBD1 matching 8 bases. From germline, CDR1 is SGHRS and CDR2 YFSETQ. CDR3 length equals 15 residues. The junction had 13 bases not matched to a gene; V was cut back by 7 bases and J by 5 bases. CDR3: CASRPRGLVGETQYF. DNA of the CDR3: TGCGCCAGCCGACCCAGGGGGCTGGTCGGGGAGACCCAGTACTTC.